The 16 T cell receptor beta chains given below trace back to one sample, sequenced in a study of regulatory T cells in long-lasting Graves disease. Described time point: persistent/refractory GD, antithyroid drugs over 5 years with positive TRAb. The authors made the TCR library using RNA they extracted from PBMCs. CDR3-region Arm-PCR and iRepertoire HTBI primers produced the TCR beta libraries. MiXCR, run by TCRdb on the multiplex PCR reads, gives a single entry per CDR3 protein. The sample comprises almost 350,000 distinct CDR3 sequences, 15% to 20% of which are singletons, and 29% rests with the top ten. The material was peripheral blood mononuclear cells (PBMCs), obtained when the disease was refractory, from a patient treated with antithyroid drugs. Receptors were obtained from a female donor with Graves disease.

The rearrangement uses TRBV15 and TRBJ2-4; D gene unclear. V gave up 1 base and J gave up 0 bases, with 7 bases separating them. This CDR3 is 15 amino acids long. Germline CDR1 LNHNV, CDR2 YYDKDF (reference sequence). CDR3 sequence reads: CATSRGALAKNIQYF. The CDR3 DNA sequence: TGTGCCACCAGCAGAGGTGCCCTAGCCAAAAACATTCAGTACTTC.

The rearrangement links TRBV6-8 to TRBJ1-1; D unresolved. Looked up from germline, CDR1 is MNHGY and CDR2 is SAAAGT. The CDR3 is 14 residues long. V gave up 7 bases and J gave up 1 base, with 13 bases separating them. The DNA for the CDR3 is TGTGCCAGCAACCCTGCTCACGGGAACACTGAAGCTTTCTTT. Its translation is CASNPAHGNTEAFF.

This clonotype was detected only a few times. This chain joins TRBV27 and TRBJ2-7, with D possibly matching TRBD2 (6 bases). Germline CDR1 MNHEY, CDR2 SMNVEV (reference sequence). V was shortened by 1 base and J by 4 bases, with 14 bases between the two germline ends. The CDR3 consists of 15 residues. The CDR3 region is CASSLYAGISYEQYF. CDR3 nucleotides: TGTGCCAGCAGTTTATATGCGGGAATTAGTTACGAGCAGTACTTC.

In DNA, the CDR3 is TGTGCCAGCAGCTTAACGGGGCTGCTGGATTCACCCCTCCACTTT. It codes for CASSLTGLLDSPLHF. This chain connects TRBV7-3 to TRBJ1-6; tentatively, D is TRBD1 (5 bases). This CDR3 has 15 amino acids. The V and J ends lost 0 bases and 8 bases respectively, with 11 bases between them. Germline lookup yields CDR1 SGHTA and CDR2 FQGTGA.

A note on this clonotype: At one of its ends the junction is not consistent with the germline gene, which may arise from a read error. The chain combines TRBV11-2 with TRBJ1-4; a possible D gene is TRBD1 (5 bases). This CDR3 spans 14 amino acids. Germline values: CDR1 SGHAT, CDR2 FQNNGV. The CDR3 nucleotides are TGCGCCAGCAGCCAAGATAAAGGGGCTGAAAAACTGTTTTTT. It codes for CASSQDKGAEKLFF.

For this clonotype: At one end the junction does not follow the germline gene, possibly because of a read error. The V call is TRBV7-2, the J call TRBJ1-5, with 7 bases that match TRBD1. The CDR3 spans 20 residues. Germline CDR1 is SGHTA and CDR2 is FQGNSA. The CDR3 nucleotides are TGTGCCAGCAACTTATTTTCCCCGGGACAGAGGGGATATAGCAATCAGCCCCAGCATTTT. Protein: CASNLFSPGQRGYSNQPQHF.

CDR3 loop: CASSPGGGGRTEAFF. As DNA, the CDR3 is TGTGCCAGCAGCCCCGGGGGCGGGGGGCGGACTGAAGCTTTCTTT. The chain recombines TRBV7-2 with TRBJ1-1; tentatively, D is TRBD1 (6 bases). V lost 5 bases, J lost 5 bases, and 18 bases lay in between. CDR1 and CDR2 from the germline V gene are SGHTA and FQGNSA. The CDR3 contains 15 residues.

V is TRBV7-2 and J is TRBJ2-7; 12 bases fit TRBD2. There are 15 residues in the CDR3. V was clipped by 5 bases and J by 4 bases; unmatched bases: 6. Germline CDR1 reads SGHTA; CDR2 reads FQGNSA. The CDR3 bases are TGTGCCAGCAGCCCCCTGACTAGCGGGGGTTACGAGCAGTACTTC. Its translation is CASSPLTSGGYEQYF.

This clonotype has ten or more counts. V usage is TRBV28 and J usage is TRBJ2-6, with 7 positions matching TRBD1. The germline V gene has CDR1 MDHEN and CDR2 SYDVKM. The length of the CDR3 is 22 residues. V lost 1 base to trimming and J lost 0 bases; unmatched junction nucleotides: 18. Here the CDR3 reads CASSLLMFRDSPLSSGANVLTF. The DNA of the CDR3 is TGTGCCAGCAGTTTATTAATGTTTAGGGACAGTCCTCTCAGCTCTGGGGCCAACGTCCTGACTTTC.

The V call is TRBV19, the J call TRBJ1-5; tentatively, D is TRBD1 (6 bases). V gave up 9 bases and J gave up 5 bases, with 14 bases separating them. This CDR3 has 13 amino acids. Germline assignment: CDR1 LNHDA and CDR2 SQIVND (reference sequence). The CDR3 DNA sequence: TGTGCCAGCCAAAAACAGGGTTATCAGCCCCAGCATTTT. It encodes CASQKQGYQPQHF.

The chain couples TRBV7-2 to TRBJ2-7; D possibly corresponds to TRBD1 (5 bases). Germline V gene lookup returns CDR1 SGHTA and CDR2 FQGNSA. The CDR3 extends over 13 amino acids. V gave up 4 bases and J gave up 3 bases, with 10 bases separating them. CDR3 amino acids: CASSSQVRYEQYF. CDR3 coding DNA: TGTGCCAGCAGCTCACAGGTCCGCTACGAGCAGTACTTC.

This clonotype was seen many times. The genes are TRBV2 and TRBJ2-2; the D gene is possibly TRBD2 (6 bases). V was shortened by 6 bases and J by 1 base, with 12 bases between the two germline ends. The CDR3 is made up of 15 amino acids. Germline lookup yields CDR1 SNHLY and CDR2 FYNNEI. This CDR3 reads CASRRDGRNTGELFF. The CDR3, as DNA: TGTGCCAGCAGGAGGGACGGGAGGAACACCGGGGAGCTGTTTTTT.

CDR3 sequence reads: CASRAGTGLAEQYF. The CDR3 coding sequence is TGTGCCAGCCGGGCGGGGACAGGGCTAGCCGAGCAGTACTTC. The chain combines TRBV7-2 with TRBJ2-7; 9 bases fit TRBD1. The CDR3 contains 14 residues. V trimming: 8 bases; J trimming: 6 bases; junction bases outside the gene matches: 11. Germline-derived CDR1 and CDR2 are SGHTA and FQGNSA.

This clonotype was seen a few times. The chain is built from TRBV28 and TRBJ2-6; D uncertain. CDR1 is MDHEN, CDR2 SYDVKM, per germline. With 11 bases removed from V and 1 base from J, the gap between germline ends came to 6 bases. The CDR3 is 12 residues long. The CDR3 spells CAAQSGANVLTF. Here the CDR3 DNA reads TGTGCCGCCCAATCTGGGGCCAACGTCCTGACTTTC.

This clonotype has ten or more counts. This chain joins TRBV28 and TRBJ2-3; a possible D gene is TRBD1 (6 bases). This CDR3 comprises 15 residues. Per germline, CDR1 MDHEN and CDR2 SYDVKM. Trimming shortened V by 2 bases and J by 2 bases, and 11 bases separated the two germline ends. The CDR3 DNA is TGTGCCAGCAGTTTAGCCCGGACAGTCACAGATACGCAGTATTTT. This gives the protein CASSLARTVTDTQYF.

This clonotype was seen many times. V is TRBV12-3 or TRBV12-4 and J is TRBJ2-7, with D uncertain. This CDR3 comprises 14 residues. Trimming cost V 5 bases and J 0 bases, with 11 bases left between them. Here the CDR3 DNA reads TGTGCCAGCAGTGAGACTCCGAGCTCCTACGAGCAGTACTTC. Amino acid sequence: CASSETPSSYEQYF.